Listed below are T cell receptor beta chains from one sample, sequenced in a study of blood T cell repertoires in COVID-19. Some clones are missing from TCRdb's copy, which holds only in-frame ones; the method was immunoSEQ multiplex PCR. This sample carries over 150,000 clones, about 86% of them seen once, and the ten largest clones take 7%. Sequences were obtained from peripheral blood. These receptors were taken from a man aged 50 or older with active or convalescent COVID-19. CDR3s include the opening cysteine and the closing phenylalanine or tryptophan. A D gene is named only where the DNA matches it firmly. Rows give clone size only sometimes, using once, few, many, or a class for an expanded clone.

>-|-|TRBV7-2|TRBJ2-5
CASSPLGGGQETQYF
TGTGCCAGCAGCCCATTGGGCGGCGGGCAAGAGACCCAGTACTTC
>-|-|TRBV6-6|TRBJ2-2
CASSLREQILNTGELFF
TGTGCCAGCAGTCTACGGGAACAGATTTTGAACACCGGGGAGCTGTTTTTT
>few|-|TRBV3-1/TRBV3-2|TRBJ1-5
CASSQGQEVFQPQHF
TGTGCCAGCAGCCAAGGGCAGGAGGTGTTTCAGCCCCAGCATTTT
>-|TRBD1|TRBV4-3|TRBJ1-5
CASSPDRAYSNQPQHF
TGCGCCAGCAGCCCTGACAGGGCTTATAGCAATCAGCCCCAGCATTTT
>once|TRBD1|TRBV5-6|TRBJ1-3
CASSPTGGGNTIYF
TGTGCCAGCAGCCCGACAGGGGGTGGAAACACCATATATTTT
>-|-|TRBV10-3|TRBJ2-7
CAISTETDPQSTYEQYF
TGTGCCATCAGTACGGAGACAGACCCCCAATCAACCTACGAGCAGTACTTC
>-|TRBD1|TRBV2|TRBJ1-2
CASRTGGKNGYTF
TGTGCCAGCCGGACAGGGGGGAAAAATGGCTACACCTTC
>-|-|TRBV11-2|TRBJ1-6
CASSLGSSADSPLHF
TGTGCCAGCAGCTTAGGTAGTTCCGCCGATTCACCCCTCCACTTT
>-|TRBD2|TRBV7-9|TRBJ2-7
CASIQGEGTINEQYF
TGTGCCAGCATCCAAGGGGAAGGGACTATCAACGAGCAGTACTTC
>-|-|TRBV7-3|TRBJ2-5
CASSLFGGSGETQYF
TGTGCCAGCAGCCTCTTCGGTGGTAGCGGAGAGACCCAGTACTTC
>-|TRBD1|TRBV7-2|TRBJ2-5
CASSAGTDGTQYF
TGTGCCAGCAGCGCCGGGACAGATGGGACCCAGTACTTC
>-|-|TRBV2|TRBJ1-4
CASSLQGIREKLFF
TGTGCCAGCAGTTTACAGGGTATTAGGGAAAAACTGTTTTTT
>-|-|TRBV7-7|TRBJ1-4
CASSPMAGVNEKLFF
TGTGCTAGCAGCCCGATGGCAGGGGTTAATGAAAAACTGTTTTTT
>-|-|TRBV5-1|TRBJ1-1
CASMRVLNTEAFF
TGCGCCAGCATGCGGGTGCTGAACACTGAAGCTTTCTTT
>-|-|TRBV28|TRBJ1-4
CASSLGRGVEKLFF
TGTGCCAGCAGTTTGGGTCGGGGAGTTGAAAAACTGTTTTTT
>-|-|TRBV21-1|TRBJ1-4
CASSKKPSGQGARTNEKLFF
TGTGCCAGCAGCAAAAAGCCCTCGGGACAGGGGGCGCGAACTAATGAAAAACTGTTTTTT
>-|-|TRBV7-9|TRBJ1-1
CASSSRGRGNTEAFF
TGTGCCAGCAGCTCACGCGGACGGGGGAACACTGAAGCTTTCTTT
>few|TRBD1|TRBV4-2|TRBJ2-7
CASSQAPGQSYEQYF
TGTGCCAGCAGCCAAGCCCCGGGACAGTCCTACGAGCAGTACTTC
>-|TRBD1|TRBV5-1|TRBJ1-3
CASSDRGTSNTIYF
TGCGCCAGCAGTGACAGGGGTACGAGTAACACCATATATTTT
>-|TRBD2|TRBV9|TRBJ2-1
CASSVGGGAGEQFF
TGTGCCAGCAGCGTAGGCGGGGGGGCTGGGGAGCAGTTCTTC
>once|TRBD1|TRBV15|TRBJ1-2
CATSIDRDRGYTF
TGTGCCACCAGCATCGACAGGGATCGGGGCTACACCTTC
>-|TRBD1|TRBV7-2|TRBJ2-7
CASSLAPGGGYEQYF
TGTGCCAGCAGCTTAGCCCCAGGGGGCGGCTACGAGCAGTACTTC
>once|-|TRBV20-1|TRBJ1-1
CSAPGNTEAFF
TGCAGTGCACCGGGGAACACTGAAGCTTTCTTT
>-|-|TRBV2|TRBJ2-6
CASSVGRGFSGANVLTF
TGTGCCAGCAGTGTTGGCAGGGGCTTCTCTGGGGCCAACGTCCTGACTTTC
>-|-|TRBV30|TRBJ1-5
CAWSVLSQGGPQHF
TGTGCCTGGAGTGTACTCAGCCAGGGTGGGCCCCAGCATTTT
>few|TRBD1|TRBV11-2|TRBJ1-1
CASSSLRQGYTEAFF
TGTGCCAGCAGCTCCTTAAGACAGGGGTACACTGAAGCTTTCTTT
>-|TRBD1|TRBV3-1/TRBV3-2|TRBJ2-2
CASRHRGSGELFF
TGTGCCAGCAGACACAGGGGGTCCGGGGAGCTGTTTTTT
>-|-|TRBV6-2/TRBV6-3|TRBJ1-4
CASSSRGATNEKLFF
TGTGCCAGCAGCAGCAGGGGAGCAACTAATGAAAAACTGTTTTTT
>-|TRBD2|TRBV3-1/TRBV3-2|TRBJ2-1
CASSHGGWNYNEQFF
TGTGCCAGCAGCCACGGGGGGTGGAACTACAATGAGCAGTTCTTC
>-|TRBD2|TRBV9|TRBJ2-5
CASSVGGTSGRFFLNQETQYF
TGTGCCAGCAGCGTAGGTGGGACTAGCGGGAGGTTTTTCTTGAACCAAGAGACCCAGTACTTC
>few|-|TRBV7-2|TRBJ1-1
CASSLTGQNTEAFF
TGTGCCAGCAGCTTGACGGGACAGAACACTGAAGCTTTCTTT
>-|-|TRBV4-3|TRBJ2-3
CASSQELAGTDTQYF
TGCGCCAGCAGCCAAGAACTAGCCGGCACAGATACGCAGTATTTT
>-|-|TRBV7-9|TRBJ2-7
CASSSTYEQYF
TGTGCCAGCAGTTCTACCTACGAGCAGTACTTC
>-|-|TRBV19|TRBJ1-1
CASSGLGGSTEAFF
TGTGCCAGTAGTGGGTTGGGGGGAAGCACTGAAGCTTTCTTT
>-|-|TRBV7-9|TRBJ2-2
CASSLGAGVRTGELFF
TGTGCCAGCAGCTTAGGGGCAGGGGTCAGAACCGGGGAGCTGTTTTTT
>-|TRBD2|TRBV6-5|TRBJ2-5
CASSSMTSGRETQYF
TGTGCCAGCAGTTCCATGACTAGCGGGAGGGAGACCCAGTACTTC
>-|-|TRBV5-1|TRBJ1-2
CASRPTGVDYGYTF
TGCGCCAGCAGACCGACAGGAGTAGACTATGGCTACACCTTC
>-|-|TRBV25-1|TRBJ2-5
CASGSLKTQYF
TGTGCCAGCGGGAGTTTGAAGACCCAGTACTTC
>-|TRBD1|TRBV20-1|TRBJ1-6
CSASPGTGNSPLHF
TGCAGTGCTAGTCCCGGGACAGGGAATTCACCCCTCCACTTT
>-|-|TRBV19|TRBJ1-4
CASSIGNKFNEKLFF
TGTGCCAGTAGTATAGGCAACAAATTTAATGAAAAACTGTTTTTT
>once|-|TRBV6-5|TRBJ1-5
CASSQGRGHNQPQHF
TGTGCCAGCAGCCAGGGCAGGGGACACAATCAGCCCCAGCATTTT
>few|TRBD2|TRBV6-2/TRBV6-3|TRBJ2-2
CASSPFRTSGGAVGELFF
TGTGCCAGCAGTCCCTTCCGGACTAGCGGGGGGGCGGTCGGGGAGCTGTTTTTT
>few|-|TRBV28|TRBJ2-3
CASSLLAGPSTDTQYF
TGTGCCAGCAGTTTATTGGCAGGCCCTAGCACAGATACGCAGTATTTT
>-|-|TRBV19|TRBJ2-2
CASSGVASGELFF
TGTGCCAGTAGTGGCGTAGCTTCCGGGGAGCTGTTTTTT
>-|-|TRBV19|TRBJ1-6
CASRVMSNSPLHF
TGTGCCAGTAGAGTGATGAGCAATTCACCCCTCCACTTT
>few|TRBD2|TRBV5-1|TRBJ2-3
CASTRGGGDTDTQYF
TGCGCCAGCACTCGTGGCGGGGGGGACACAGATACGCAGTATTTT
>once|-|TRBV7-2|TRBJ2-5
CASSRRRGLEETQYF
TGTGCCAGCAGCCGGCGGCGAGGGCTGGAGGAGACCCAGTACTTC
>-|-|TRBV12-5|TRBJ1-1
CASGFPTGRKNTEAFF
TGTGCTAGTGGCTTTCCAACAGGGAGAAAGAACACTGAAGCTTTCTTT
>-|-|TRBV2|TRBJ1-1
CASSDEGGTEAFF
TGTGCCAGCAGTGATGAAGGAGGCACTGAAGCTTTCTTT
>-|TRBD2|TRBV7-9|TRBJ2-7
CASSKGLAGGQPSEQYF
TGTGCCAGCAGCAAAGGACTAGCGGGGGGCCAACCGTCCGAGCAGTACTTC
>once|-|TRBV9|TRBJ2-1
CASSSGTTKSYNEQFF
TGTGCCAGCAGCTCCGGGACAACCAAATCCTACAATGAGCAGTTCTTC
>-|TRBD1|TRBV6-2/TRBV6-3|TRBJ1-2
CASSRQGDHYGYTF
TGTGCCAGCAGTCGACAGGGGGACCACTATGGCTACACCTTC
>-|TRBD1|TRBV13|TRBJ1-4
CASSLRTGGEKLFF
TGTGCCAGCAGCTTGCGGACAGGGGGCGAAAAACTGTTTTTT